The T cell receptor beta chain described here comes from a study of T cell responses to AZD1222 COVID-19 vaccine. Study-wide findings and caveats: Of the AZD1222 recipients, only 5 or 6 were seropositive at baseline. Spike-specific TCR breadth and depth rose after two AZD1222 doses.

Germline CDR1 and CDR2: SGHNT and YYREEE (reference sequence). The CDR3 is 16 residues long. Trimming took 0 bases from V and 0 from J, leaving 10 bases between them. Turning to this clone: What it binds is not known.

Sequencing used immunoSEQ multiplex PCR; TCRdb keeps in-frame clones, though not all of them. The table includes 88,000 or so clones, roughly nine tenths detected once. Specimen: peripheral blood, collected 28 days after the second AZD1222 dose. The gene calls are TRBV5-4 and TRBJ2-1; the D call may be TRBD1 or TRBD2 (6 bases each). The receptor was derived from an adult who received the AZD1222 COVID-19 vaccine. The CDR3 region is CASSLGGAASYNEQFF. The CDR3 DNA follows: TGTGCCAGCAGCTTGGGGGGGGCAGCCTCCTACAATGAGCAGTTCTTC. Using reference TRBV5-4 and TRBJ2-1 for the parts outside the CDR3, the full variable domain is ETGVTQSPTHLIKTRGQQVTLRCSSQSGHNTVSWYQQALGQGPQFIFQYYREEENGRGNFPPRFSGLQFPNYSSELNVNALELDDSALYLCASSLGGAASYNEQFFGPGTRLTVL.